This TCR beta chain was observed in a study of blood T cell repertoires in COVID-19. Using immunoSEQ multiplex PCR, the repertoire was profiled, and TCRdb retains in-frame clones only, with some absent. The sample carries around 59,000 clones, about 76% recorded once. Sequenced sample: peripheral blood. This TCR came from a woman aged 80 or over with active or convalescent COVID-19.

CDR3 protein: CASSFSGGAGDTQYF. CDR3 DNA: TGTGCCAGCAGTTTTAGCGGGGGGGCAGGGGATACGCAGTATTTT. The chain recombines TRBV27 with TRBJ2-3; 11 bases agree with TRBD2. CDR1 MNHEY and CDR2 SMNVEV come from the germline V gene (reference sequence). The CDR3 is 15 amino acids. V trimming: 3 bases; J trimming: 6 bases; junction bases outside the gene matches: 5.